This T cell receptor (beta chain) was captured by sequencing in a study of T cells in Graves' hyperthyroidism and ophthalmopathy. About the study: Pretreatment peripheral blood was obtained at initial diagnosis.

V was cut by 3 bases and J by 3 bases, with 9 bases left in between. Germline-derived CDR1 and CDR2 are MDHEN and SYDVKM. There are 14 residues in the CDR3. This clonotype was detected only a few times. Its antigen remains unidentified. Overall study results and limits: Researchers found most expanded thyroid clonotypes above 0.001 in blood as well. From stable hyperthyroidism, ophthalmopathy was separated by a 13 V-J model.

The source of the PBMCs was around 10 ml of fresh peripheral blood. Amplification targeted TCR beta CDR3 regions from RNA transcripts. During a first-round RT-PCR of the TCR CDR3, the HTBI primer set was used. TCRdb ran MiXCR on the multiplex PCR reads and lists one entry per CDR3 protein. This table has a few hundred thousand distinct CDR3 sequences, around a fifth appearing once. The chain recombines TRBV28 with TRBJ2-1; D call uncertain. This receptor was identified in a woman in her 70s with Graves' ophthalmopathy. Sequencing used blood. CDR3: CASSLMRNYNEQFF. In DNA form, the CDR3 reads TGTGCCAGCAGTTTGATGCGTAACTACAATGAGCAGTTCTTC.